This T cell receptor beta chain comes out of a study of control samples from healthy donors and cancer patients. Trimming removed 1 base from V and 5 bases from J; junction bases left unmatched: 1. In germline, CDR1 is SGHDN, CDR2 FVKESK. The CDR3 sequence is 13 residues long. TCRdb's copy holds only in-frame clones and misses some; the assay was immunoSEQ multiplex PCR. Of around 100,000 clones in the sample, roughly 94% were seen once. The rearrangement links TRBV14 to TRBJ2-5, with TRBD2 identical over 7 bases. This receptor was obtained from a woman under 30 in good health. The source material was blood. CDR3 sequence: CASSQGGGETQYF. The DNA for the CDR3 is TGTGCCAGCAGCCAAGGGGGGGGTGAGACCCAGTACTTC. The whole variable domain, remainder taken from reference TRBV14 and TRBJ2-5, is EAGVTQFPSHSVIEKGQTVTLRCDPISGHDNLYWYRRVMGKEIKFLLHFVKESKQDESGMPNNRFLAERTGGTYSTLKVQPAELEDSGVYFCASSQGGGETQYFGPGTRLLVL.